The 23 T cell receptor beta chains below come from one sample, sequenced in a study of blood T cell repertoires in COVID-19. Repertoires were generated with immunoSEQ multiplex PCR, while TCRdb's copy carries only in-frame clones and drops some. The sample contains approximately 130,000 clones, around four fifths of which appear only once. Sequences were obtained from peripheral blood. The receptor set was obtained from a human donor in a cohort sampled during active COVID-19.

The J gene is TRBJ2-1, the V gene TRBV18; 8 bases line up with TRBD2. The CDR3 is 15 residues long. Germline loops: CDR1 KGHSH, CDR2 LQKENI. V shed 6 bases and J 2 bases; nucleotides not matched to a gene: 6. CDR3 loop: CASSPQRGTYNEQFF. The CDR3 bases are TGTGCCAGCTCGCCGCAGCGGGGGACCTACAATGAGCAGTTCTTC.

The CDR3 sequence is CAWSVPITGRIYGYTF. The CDR3 DNA follows: TGTGCCTGGAGTGTACCGATAACAGGGAGAATTTATGGCTACACCTTC. The chain uses TRBV30 and TRBJ1-2; D is perhaps TRBD1 (6 bases). CDR1 GTSNPN and CDR2 SVGIG come from the germline V gene (reference sequence). The CDR3 sequence is 16 residues long. With 0 bases removed from V and 5 bases from J, the gap between germline ends came to 19 bases.

The chain recombines TRBV15 with TRBJ2-1; 8 bases match TRBD2. V lost 0 bases to trimming and J lost 8 bases; unmatched junction nucleotides: 12. The CDR3 runs to 17 residues. CDR1 is LNHNV, CDR2 YYDKDF, per germline (reference sequence). The CDR3 is CATSRDERGLATDEQFF. The CDR3 region has the DNA TGTGCCACCAGCAGAGATGAAAGAGGACTAGCAACCGATGAGCAGTTCTTC.

The chain has TRBV7-2 and TRBJ2-3; no reliable D call. Trimming stripped 1 base from V and 2 bases from J, with 7 bases between. Germline lookup yields CDR1 SGHTA and CDR2 FQGNSA. The CDR3 has 14 residues. CDR3 sequence (DNA): TGTGCCAGCAGCTTAGGGCCATACACAGATACGCAGTATTTT. Its translation: CASSLGPYTDTQYF.

The gene calls are TRBV29-1 and TRBJ1-2, with D perhaps TRBD1 (5 bases). V was cut by 2 bases and J by 6 bases, with 10 bases left in between. The CDR3 length is 12 residues. Germline V gene data show CDR1 as SQVTM and CDR2 as ANQGSEA. The CDR3 DNA sequence: TGCAGCGTTGAAACCCCCAGGGATGGCTACACCTTC. It yields the protein CSVETPRDGYTF.

The chain combines TRBV2 with TRBJ2-3; 8 bases align to TRBD2. CDR1 SNHLY and CDR2 FYNNEI come from the germline V gene. The CDR3 runs 14 residues. The J segment lost 0 bases and the V segment lost 8 bases, leaving 4 bases of the junction unmatched. As DNA, the CDR3 is TGTGCCAGCCGGCCGGGGGGGAGCACAGATACGCAGTATTTT. Translating it yields CASRPGGSTDTQYF.

The rearrangement links TRBV6-5 to TRBJ2-7, with a tentative D call TRBD1 (6 bases). Trimming left V 10 bases short and J 6 bases short, with 16 bases between. There are 12 residues in the CDR3. Germline loops: CDR1 MNHEY, CDR2 SVGAGI. The CDR3 nucleotides read TGTGCCACCTCGGGACACCCCTCCGAGCAGTACTTC. Its translation is CATSGHPSEQYF.

This sequence joins TRBV6-1 and TRBJ1-4; perhaps TRBD1 as D (6 bases). Per germline, CDR1 MNHNS and CDR2 SASEGT. Trimming pared 0 bases from V and 11 bases from J, leaving 16 bases between. This CDR3 is built from 15 residues. CDR3 amino acids: CASSEAPAGVGKLFF. The CDR3 region has the DNA TGTGCCAGCAGTGAAGCCCCGGCAGGGGTTGGGAAACTGTTTTTT.

V gene TRBV5-1 combines with J gene TRBJ2-1; the D gene is possibly TRBD1 (6 bases). The V end was cut by 4 bases, the J end by 11 bases, with 13 bases between. The CDR3 covers 12 residues. Germline CDR1 is SGHRS and CDR2 is YFSETQ. In nucleotides, the CDR3 is TGCGCCAGCAGCCCGCCACAGGGTAAGCAGTTCTTC. Its protein is CASSPPQGKQFF.

This sequence joins TRBV13 and TRBJ2-3; 10 nucleotides match TRBD2. The CDR3 sequence is 14 residues long. Germline assignment: CDR1 PRHDT and CDR2 FYEKMQ (reference sequence). Unmatched junction bases numbered 2, after V lost 2 bases and J lost 6 bases. This CDR3 is CASSLTSGADTQYF. The CDR3 coding sequence is TGTGCCAGCAGCTTAACTAGCGGGGCGGATACGCAGTATTTT. Together with reference TRBV13 and TRBJ2-3, the CDR3 gives the full variable domain: AAGVIQSPRHLIKEKRETATLKCYPIPRHDTVYWYQQGPGQDPQFLISFYEKMQSDKGSIPDRFSAQQFSDYHSELNMSSLELGDSALYFCASSLTSGADTQYFGPGTRLTVL.

The gene calls are TRBV5-4 and TRBJ2-5; D perhaps matches TRBD1 (5 bases). Germline loops: CDR1 SGHNT, CDR2 YYREEE (reference sequence). V was cut by 7 bases and J by 0 bases, with 10 bases left in between. This CDR3 is 13 amino acids long. This CDR3 is CASQRQYQETQYF. For the CDR3, the DNA is TGTGCCAGCCAAAGACAGTACCAAGAGACCCAGTACTTC.

This rearrangement joins TRBV9 to TRBJ1-1; D gene uncertain. In germline, CDR1 is SGDLS, CDR2 YYNGEE. V was trimmed by 2 bases and J by 1 base, leaving 9 bases between them. The CDR3 loop spans 14 amino acids. The CDR3 is CASSVDIPNTEAFF. The CDR3 bases are TGTGCCAGCAGCGTCGACATTCCGAACACTGAAGCTTTCTTT.

The chain's CDR3 is CASSLGTGSPNEKLFF. Written as DNA, the CDR3 is TGCGCCAGCAGCTTGGGGACAGGGAGTCCTAATGAAAAACTGTTTTTT. The chain recombines TRBV5-1 with TRBJ1-4, with 8 positions matching TRBD1. With V trimmed by 0 bases and J by 3 bases, 4 bases remained unmatched. Per germline, CDR1 SGHRS and CDR2 YFSETQ. There are 16 residues in the CDR3.

The chain combines TRBV5-1 with TRBJ1-2; TRBD1 aligns across 8 bases. V was pared by 5 bases and J by 4 bases, with 4 bases of the junction left unmatched. The CDR3 length is 13 residues. Looked up from germline, CDR1 is SGHRS and CDR2 is YFSETQ. The CDR3 coding sequence is TGCGCCAGCAGTCACGGACAGGGCTATGGCTACACCTTC. The encoded protein is CASSHGQGYGYTF.

This clone was seen only once. DNA for the CDR3: TGTGCCACCAGCTCGAGCAAAAATGAAAAACTGTTTTTT. Its protein product is CATSSSKNEKLFF. The chain employs TRBV15 and TRBJ1-4; D is unclear. The CDR3 length is 13 residues. Germline lookup yields CDR1 LNHNV and CDR2 YYDKDF (reference sequence). V was clipped by 5 bases and J by 5 bases, with 9 bases between them.

The table lists this clone with a few counts. The CDR3 loop is CATSRTANSNSPLHF. The CDR3 DNA reads TGTGCCACCAGCCGAACAGCTAATTCCAATTCACCCCTCCACTTT. The V call is TRBV15, the J call TRBJ1-6; D is unresolved. V was clipped by 5 bases and J by 7 bases, with 15 bases between them. This CDR3 has 15 residues. Germline CDR1 LNHNV, CDR2 YYDKDF (reference sequence).

Turning to this clone: Different DNA sequences within this sample yield the same CDR3. The V gene is TRBV7-8, the J gene TRBJ1-1; D gene ambiguous. Germline V CDR1 and CDR2: SGHVS, FQNEAQ. The length of the CDR3 is 14 residues. The V end lost 1 base, the J end lost 2 bases, and 8 bases lay between the germline ends. The CDR3 sequence is CASSLVTGNTEAFF. The CDR3 coding sequence is TGTGCCAGCAGCTTAGTGACTGGCAACACTGAAGCTTTCTTT.

The J gene is TRBJ2-5, the V gene TRBV15, with 10 bases matching TRBD1. V was clipped by 1 base and J by 0 bases; unmatched bases: 8. CDR1 LNHNV and CDR2 YYDKDF come from the germline V gene (reference sequence). This CDR3 is built from 18 residues. In DNA, the CDR3 is TGTGCCACCAGCAGAGTTGGACAGGGGGTCGGGTACCAAGAGACCCAGTACTTC. Translating gives CATSRVGQGVGYQETQYF.

The chain is built from TRBV21-1 and TRBJ2-7; TRBD1 is taken as the D call from the table, unchecked against the DNA. TRBV21-1 is described as a pseudogene. The CDR3 loop spans 17 amino acids. CDR3: CASSTEKEQGTSYEQYF. CDR3 DNA: TGTGCCAGCAGCACGGAGAAGGAACAGGGTACCTCCTACGAGCAGTACTTC.

V usage is TRBV7-6 and J usage is TRBJ2-3; D gene ambiguous. The V and J ends lost 1 base and 2 bases respectively, with 7 bases between them. Germline V gene lookup returns CDR1 SGHVS and CDR2 FNYEAQ. The CDR3 runs 14 residues. CDR3: CASSLELNTDTQYF. CDR3 sequence (DNA): TGTGCCAGCAGCTTAGAACTAAACACAGATACGCAGTATTTT.

The V and J genes are TRBV10-2 and TRBJ1-5; D might be TRBD1 (6 bases). The CDR3 extends over 15 amino acids. CDR1 and CDR2 from the germline V gene are WSHSY and SAAADI. V dropped 4 bases and J dropped 3 bases, with 13 bases sitting between them. The CDR3, as DNA: TGCGCCAGCAGTGTGAACAGGGTGTCCAATCAGCCCCAGCATTTT. Encoded protein: CASSVNRVSNQPQHF.

The V gene is TRBV4-2, the J gene TRBJ1-4; TRBD1 matches at 7 bases. V lost 2 bases to trimming and J lost 7 bases; unmatched junction nucleotides: 7. CDR1 and CDR2 (germline): LGHNA, YNFKEQ. The CDR3 loop spans 15 amino acids. The CDR3 is CASSQPGGGGEKLFF. CDR3 coding DNA: TGTGCCAGCAGCCAACCTGGAGGGGGCGGTGAAAAACTGTTTTTT.

The chain uses TRBV7-9 and TRBJ1-3; TRBD1 matches at 12 bases. V lost 5 bases to trimming and J lost 5 bases; unmatched junction nucleotides: 10. The germline V gene encodes CDR1 SEHNR and CDR2 FQNEAQ (reference sequence). The CDR3 is 17 residues long. The CDR3 nucleotides are TGTGCCAGCAGCCCCGGGACAGGGGGCGGGAGGCGAAACACCATATATTTT. This codes for CASSPGTGGGRRNTIYF.